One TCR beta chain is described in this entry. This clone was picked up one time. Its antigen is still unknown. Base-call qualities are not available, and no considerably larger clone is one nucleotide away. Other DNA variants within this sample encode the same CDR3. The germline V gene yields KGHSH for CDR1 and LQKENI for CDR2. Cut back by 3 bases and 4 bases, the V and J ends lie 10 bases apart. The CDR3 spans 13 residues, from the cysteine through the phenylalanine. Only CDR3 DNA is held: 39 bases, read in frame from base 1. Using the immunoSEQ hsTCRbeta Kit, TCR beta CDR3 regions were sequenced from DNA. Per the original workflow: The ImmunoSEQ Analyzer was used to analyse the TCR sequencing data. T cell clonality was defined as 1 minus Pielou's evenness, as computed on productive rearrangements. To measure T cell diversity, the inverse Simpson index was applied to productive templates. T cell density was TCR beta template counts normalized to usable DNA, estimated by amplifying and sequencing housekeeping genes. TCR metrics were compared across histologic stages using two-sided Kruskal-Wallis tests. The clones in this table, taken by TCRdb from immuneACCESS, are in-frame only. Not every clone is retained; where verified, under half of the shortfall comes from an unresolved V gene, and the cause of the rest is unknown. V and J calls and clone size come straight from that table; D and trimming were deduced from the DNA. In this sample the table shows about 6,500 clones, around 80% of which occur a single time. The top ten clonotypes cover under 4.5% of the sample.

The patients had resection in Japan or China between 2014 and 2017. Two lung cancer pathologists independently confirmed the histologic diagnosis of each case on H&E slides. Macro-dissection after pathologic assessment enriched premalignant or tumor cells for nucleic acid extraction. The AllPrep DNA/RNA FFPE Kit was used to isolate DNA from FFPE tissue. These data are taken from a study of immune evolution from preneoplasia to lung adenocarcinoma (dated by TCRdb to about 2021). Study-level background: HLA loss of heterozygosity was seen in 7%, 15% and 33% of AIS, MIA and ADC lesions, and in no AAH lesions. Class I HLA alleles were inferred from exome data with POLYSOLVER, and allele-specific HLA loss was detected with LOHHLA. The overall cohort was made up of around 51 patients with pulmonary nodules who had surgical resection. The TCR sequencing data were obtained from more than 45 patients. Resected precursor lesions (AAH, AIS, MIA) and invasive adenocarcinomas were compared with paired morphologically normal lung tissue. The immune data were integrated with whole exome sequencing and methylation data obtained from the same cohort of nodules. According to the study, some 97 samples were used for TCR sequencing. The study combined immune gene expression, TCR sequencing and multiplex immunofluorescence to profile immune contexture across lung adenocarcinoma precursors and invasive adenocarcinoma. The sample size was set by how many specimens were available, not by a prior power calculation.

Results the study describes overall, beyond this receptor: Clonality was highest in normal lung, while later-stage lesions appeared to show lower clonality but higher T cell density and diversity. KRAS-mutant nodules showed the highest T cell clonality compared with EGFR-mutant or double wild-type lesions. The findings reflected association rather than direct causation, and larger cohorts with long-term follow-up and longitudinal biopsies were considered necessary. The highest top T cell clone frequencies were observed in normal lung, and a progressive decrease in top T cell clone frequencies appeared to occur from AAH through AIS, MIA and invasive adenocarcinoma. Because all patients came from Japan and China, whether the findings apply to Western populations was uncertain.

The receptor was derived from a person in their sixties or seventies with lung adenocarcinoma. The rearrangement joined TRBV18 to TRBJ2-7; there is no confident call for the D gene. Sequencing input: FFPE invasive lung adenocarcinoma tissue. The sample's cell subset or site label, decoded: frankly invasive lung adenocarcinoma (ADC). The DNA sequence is TGTGCCAGCTCACCCGCCGCCGATTACGAGCAGTACTTC. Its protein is CASSPAADYEQYF.